This entry describes one T cell receptor (beta chain). Trimming pared 5 bases from V and 9 bases from J, leaving 13 bases between. The CDR3 extends over 13 amino acids. The germline gives CDR1 KGHDR, CDR2 SFDVKD. This sample stems from a study of blood T cell repertoires in COVID-19. Produced via immunoSEQ multiplex PCR; TCRdb's table is partial and in-frame only. The table has over 150,000 clones, about 90% seen once; the top ten hold 7% to 8%. Cohort assignment relied on participant-reported clinical history. This chain joins TRBV24-1 and TRBJ2-1, with D possibly matching TRBD2 (6 bases). The source material was PBMCs or T cells enriched from blood (not recorded which). The TCR originated in a woman between 50 and 59 years old who had recovered from COVID-19. As DNA, the CDR3 is TGTGCCACCAGTGCGGGAGCGCTTAGTGAGCAGTTCTTC. Protein product: CATSAGALSEQFF.